This TCR beta chain was sequenced for a study of vaccination and CD4 T cells after COVID-19. The overall study: Across the group, participants received two doses of either BNT162b2 or mRNA-1273 vaccine.

The germline V gene encodes CDR1 DFQATT and CDR2 SNEGSKA (reference sequence). Germline trimming cut 5 bases from V and 6 bases from J; bases unmatched to any gene: 17. The CDR3 sequence is 17 residues long. The treatment denotes: approximately nine-day PBMC culture with coronavirus spike peptide pools or control peptides (ViraFEST assay). During the years 2011-2018, before the COVID-19 pandemic, the unexposed donor's CD4+ T cells were collected. Per well, a few million PBMCs were cultured in the presence of around 9.4 IU/ml IL-2 and around 10 ug/ml peptide pools. CD4+ T cells that had been cultured provided DNA sequenced with the Oncomine TCR Beta short-read assay. Genomic DNA extraction was carried out from cultured CD4+ T cells. TCRdb re-called the PCR reads through MiXCR, storing one row per CDR3 protein. The table includes roughly 6,500 distinct CDR3 sequences, under 25% detected once. On this clonotype: Its antigen is undetermined.

This clonotype was sampled from a human donor in good health. The chain carries TRBV20-1 and TRBJ2-3, with 10 bases matching TRBD2. Sequences were obtained from CD4+ T cells from blood, cultured in vitro. CDR3 sequence (DNA): TGCAGTGCTGATCGCCTCCTAGCGGGGGCTCTCGGGGATACGCAGTATTTT. This translates into CSADRLLAGALGDTQYF.